The clone carrying this TCR beta chain was observed a few times. What it binds is not known. Both iRepertoire HTBI primers and Arm-PCR of CDR3 regions were used to build the TCR beta libraries. Each CDR3 protein is one row after TCRdb ran MiXCR on the multiplex PCR reads. The sample consists of roughly 400,000 distinct CDR3 sequences, roughly 20% of them appearing once. V lost 5 bases to trimming and J lost 5 bases, with 15 bases between them. The CDR3 consists of 13 residues. Germline lookup yields CDR1 DFQATT and CDR2 SNEGSKA (reference sequence). Time point given: persistent/refractory GD, antithyroid drugs over 5 years with positive TRAb. RNA from PBMCs was the source of the TCR library. These data come from a study of regulatory T cells in long-lasting Graves disease. Study information: Persistence in Graves' disease required over 5 years of antithyroid drugs plus positive TSH receptor antibodies. Study-level points and caveats: Accuracy was possibly reduced by small sample size. Patients with persistent disease showed a bias toward TRBV28, TRBJ1-2 and TRBJ2-5.

The clonotype comes from a female donor with Graves disease. The chain uses TRBV20-1 and TRBJ2-5; D is undetermined. Sequenced material: peripheral blood mononuclear cells (PBMCs), taken when the disease was refractory, from a patient treated with antithyroid drugs. CDR3: CSAPNRGRETQYF. CDR3 DNA sequence: TGCAGTGCTCCTAACCGTGGACGGGAGACCCAGTACTTC.